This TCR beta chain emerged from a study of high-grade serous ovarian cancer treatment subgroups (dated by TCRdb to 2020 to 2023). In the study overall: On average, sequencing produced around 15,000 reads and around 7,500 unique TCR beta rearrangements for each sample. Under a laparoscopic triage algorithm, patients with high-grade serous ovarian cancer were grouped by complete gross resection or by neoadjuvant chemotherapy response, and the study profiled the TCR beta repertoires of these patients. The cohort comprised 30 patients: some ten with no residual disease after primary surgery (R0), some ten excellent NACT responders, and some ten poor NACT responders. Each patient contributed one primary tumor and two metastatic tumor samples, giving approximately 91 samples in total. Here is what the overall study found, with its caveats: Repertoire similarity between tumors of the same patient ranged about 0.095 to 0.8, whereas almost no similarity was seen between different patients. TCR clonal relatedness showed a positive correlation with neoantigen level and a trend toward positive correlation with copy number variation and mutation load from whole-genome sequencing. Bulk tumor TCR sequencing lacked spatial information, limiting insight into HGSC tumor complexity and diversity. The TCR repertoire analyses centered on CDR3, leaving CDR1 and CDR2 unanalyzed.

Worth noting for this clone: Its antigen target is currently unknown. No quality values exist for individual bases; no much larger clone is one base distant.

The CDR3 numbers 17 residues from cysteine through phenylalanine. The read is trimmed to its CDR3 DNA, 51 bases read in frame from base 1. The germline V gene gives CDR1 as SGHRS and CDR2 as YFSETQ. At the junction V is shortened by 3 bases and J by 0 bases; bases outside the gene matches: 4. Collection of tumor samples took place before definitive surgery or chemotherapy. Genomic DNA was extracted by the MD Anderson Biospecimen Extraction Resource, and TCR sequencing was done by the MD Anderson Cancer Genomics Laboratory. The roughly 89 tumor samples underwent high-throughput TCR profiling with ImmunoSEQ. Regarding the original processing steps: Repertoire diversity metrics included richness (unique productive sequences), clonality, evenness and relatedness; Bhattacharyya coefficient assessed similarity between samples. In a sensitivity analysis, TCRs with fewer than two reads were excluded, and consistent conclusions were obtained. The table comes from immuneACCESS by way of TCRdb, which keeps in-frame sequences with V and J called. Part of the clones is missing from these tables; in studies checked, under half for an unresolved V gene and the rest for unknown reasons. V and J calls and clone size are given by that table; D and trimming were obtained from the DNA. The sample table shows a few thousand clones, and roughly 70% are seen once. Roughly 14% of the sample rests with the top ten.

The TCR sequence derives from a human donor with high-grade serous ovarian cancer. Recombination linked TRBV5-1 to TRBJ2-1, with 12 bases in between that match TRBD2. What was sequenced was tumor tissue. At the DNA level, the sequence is TGCGCCAGCAGCTATCTAGCGGGGGGGGACTCCTACAATGAGCAGTTCTTC. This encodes CASSYLAGGDSYNEQFF.